These T cell receptor beta chains were read from a single sample in a study of CD8 T cells in Susac syndrome. MiXCR, applied by TCRdb to the immunoSEQ multiplex PCR reads, yields one record per CDR3 protein. The table shows about 180,000 distinct CDR3 sequences, with approximately 95% occurring only once. The sample was CD4+ T cells from PBMCs. Source of these receptors: a human donor with Susac syndrome. CDR3s include the opening cysteine and the closing phenylalanine or tryptophan. The order of the fields is V gene, clone size, CDR3 length, D gene, J gene, CDR3 protein, CDR3 DNA. The D gene is left open where the match is weak. Only some rows state a clone size, as once, few, many or a class for expanded clones.

V: TRBV6-2/TRBV6-3
size: NA
length: 13
D: TRBD1
J: TRBJ2-1
CDR3: CASRPQGYNEQFF
DNA: TGTGCCAGCAGACCACAGGGGTACAATGAGCAGTTCTTC

V: TRBV29-1
size: NA
length: 15
D: TRBD2
J: TRBJ2-7
CDR3: CSVRETSGRSYEQYF
DNA: TGCAGCGTCCGGGAGACTAGCGGGAGGTCTTACGAGCAGTACTTC

V: TRBV3-1
size: NA
length: 16
D: TRBD2
J: TRBJ2-3
CDR3: CASSQEFSGGTDTQYF
DNA: TGTGCCAGCAGCCAAGAGTTCAGCGGGGGAACAGATACGCAGTATTTT

V: TRBV7-2
size: NA
length: 14
D: NA
J: TRBJ1-2
CDR3: CASSLAAQNYGYTF
DNA: TGTGCCAGCAGCTTAGCTGCACAAAACTATGGCTACACCTTC

V: TRBV24-1
size: NA
length: 13
D: TRBD1
J: TRBJ2-1
CDR3: CATSGTGYNEQFF
DNA: TGTGCCACCAGTGGGACAGGGTACAATGAGCAGTTCTTC

V: TRBV2
size: NA
length: 14
D: NA
J: TRBJ2-5
CDR3: CASSDRWQQETQYF
DNA: TGTGCCAGCAGTGATCGGTGGCAGCAAGAGACCCAGTACTTC

V: TRBV28
size: NA
length: 14
D: NA
J: TRBJ2-1
CDR3: CASSLLQLGNEQFF
DNA: TGTGCCAGCAGTTTGCTTCAGCTGGGGAATGAGCAGTTCTTC

V: TRBV29-1
size: NA
length: 14
D: NA
J: TRBJ2-6
CDR3: CSVQNQRGANVLTF
DNA: TGCAGCGTTCAAAACCAAAGAGGGGCCAACGTCCTGACTTTC

V: TRBV2
size: NA
length: 14
D: NA
J: TRBJ2-3
CDR3: CASSEDKGRDTQYF
DNA: TGTGCCAGCAGTGAAGATAAGGGTAGGGATACGCAGTATTTT

V: TRBV12-3/TRBV12-4
size: NA
length: 15
D: TRBD1
J: TRBJ1-2
CDR3: CASTWRRGKIYGYTF
DNA: TGTGCCAGCACCTGGCGCAGGGGGAAGATCTATGGCTACACCTTC

V: TRBV15
size: NA
length: 13
D: NA
J: TRBJ2-5
CDR3: CATRRGNGETQYF
DNA: TGTGCCACCCGTCGCGGGAACGGGGAGACCCAGTACTTC

V: TRBV30
size: NA
length: 14
D: TRBD1
J: TRBJ1-5
CDR3: CAWSGGGGGQPQHF
DNA: TGTGCCTGGAGTGGAGGGGGCGGGGGTCAGCCCCAGCATTTT

V: TRBV12-3/TRBV12-4
size: NA
length: 15
D: TRBD2
J: TRBJ2-1
CDR3: CASSLRLAGAGEQFF
DNA: TGTGCCAGCAGTTTACGCCTAGCGGGGGCGGGTGAGCAGTTCTTC

V: TRBV28
size: once
length: 14
D: NA
J: TRBJ2-6
CDR3: CASSQLSGANVLTF
DNA: TGTGCCAGCAGTCAACTCTCTGGGGCCAACGTCCTGACTTTC

V: TRBV24-1
size: NA
length: 12
D: NA
J: TRBJ1-2
CDR3: CATSVGSYGYTF
DNA: TGTGCCACCAGTGTAGGTAGCTATGGCTACACCTTC

V: TRBV14
size: NA
length: 13
D: NA
J: TRBJ1-1
CDR3: CASSKQGNTEAFF
DNA: TGTGCCAGCAGCAAACAGGGGAACACTGAAGCTTTCTTT

V: TRBV10-3
size: NA
length: 14
D: TRBD1
J: TRBJ2-5
CDR3: CAISETTGPETQYF
DNA: TGTGCCATCAGTGAGACGACAGGGCCAGAGACCCAGTACTTC

V: TRBV20-1
size: NA
length: 14
D: TRBD1
J: TRBJ1-5
CDR3: CSARDRNSNQPQHF
DNA: TGCAGTGCTCGGGACAGGAATAGCAATCAGCCCCAGCATTTT

V: TRBV3-1
size: NA
length: 12
D: NA
J: TRBJ1-3
CDR3: CASSQGPGTMDF
DNA: TGTGCCAGCAGCCAAGGTCCCGGGACGATGGATTTT

V: TRBV3-1
size: NA
length: 14
D: NA
J: TRBJ1-6
CDR3: CASSHQVPNSPLHF
DNA: TGTGCCAGCAGCCATCAGGTCCCTAATTCACCCCTCCACTTT

V: TRBV29-1
size: NA
length: 13
D: NA
J: TRBJ2-5
CDR3: CSVEPVSRETQYF
DNA: TGCAGCGTCGAACCCGTTTCCCGAGAGACCCAGTACTTC

V: TRBV11-2
size: NA
length: 12
D: NA
J: TRBJ2-5
CDR3: CASSKLRETQYF
DNA: TGTGCCAGCAGCAAACTCAGGGAGACCCAGTACTTC

V: TRBV29-1
size: NA
length: 14
D: TRBD2
J: TRBJ2-3
CDR3: CSGAGLASTDTQYF
DNA: TGCAGCGGTGCCGGACTAGCGAGCACAGATACGCAGTATTTT

V: TRBV3-1
size: NA
length: 15
D: NA
J: TRBJ2-7
CDR3: CATSQRTPYLSEQYF
DNA: TGTGCCACCTCCCAGCGGACACCTTATTTAAGCGAGCAGTACTTC

V: TRBV19
size: NA
length: 13
D: NA
J: TRBJ2-2
CDR3: CASSIADTGELFF
DNA: TGTGCCAGTAGTATCGCAGACACCGGGGAGCTGTTTTTT

V: TRBV20-1
size: NA
length: 15
D: NA
J: TRBJ2-5
CDR3: CSARDPRASQETQYF
DNA: TGCAGTGCTAGAGATCCACGTGCCAGCCAAGAGACCCAGTACTTC

V: TRBV4-2
size: NA
length: 15
D: TRBD2
J: TRBJ2-1
CDR3: CASSRTSGDGNEQFF
DNA: TGTGCCAGCAGCCGGACTAGCGGGGACGGCAATGAGCAGTTCTTC

V: TRBV20-1
size: NA
length: 13
D: NA
J: TRBJ2-7
CDR3: CSATSRVNYEQYF
DNA: TGCAGTGCCACCTCTAGGGTCAACTACGAGCAGTACTTC

V: TRBV6-6
size: NA
length: 15
D: TRBD1
J: TRBJ1-2
CDR3: CASSYLGQSDYGYTF
DNA: TGTGCCAGCAGTTACTTGGGACAGTCGGACTATGGCTACACCTTC

V: TRBV29-1
size: once
length: 14
D: NA
J: TRBJ1-1
CDR3: CSVEDPAEITEAFF
DNA: TGCAGCGTTGAAGATCCTGCAGAGATAACTGAAGCTTTCTTT

V: TRBV29-1
size: NA
length: 11
D: NA
J: TRBJ2-7
CDR3: CSVKFTYEQYF
DNA: TGCAGCGTTAAGTTTACCTACGAGCAGTACTTC

V: TRBV9
size: NA
length: 17
D: TRBD1
J: TRBJ2-6
CDR3: CASSVGTGRGGANVLTF
DNA: TGTGCCAGCAGCGTGGGGACAGGGAGGGGTGGGGCCAACGTCCTGACTTTC

V: TRBV29-1
size: NA
length: 11
D: NA
J: TRBJ2-3
CDR3: CSVAVADTQYF
DNA: TGCAGCGTTGCGGTGGCAGATACGCAGTATTTT

V: TRBV27
size: NA
length: 16
D: TRBD2
J: TRBJ2-2
CDR3: CATKTSGRFDTGELFF
DNA: TGTGCCACCAAGACTAGCGGGAGATTTGACACCGGGGAGCTGTTTTTT

V: TRBV5-1
size: NA
length: 15
D: TRBD1
J: TRBJ2-3
CDR3: CASSFGDRETDTQYF
DNA: TGCGCCAGCAGCTTCGGAGACAGGGAAACAGATACGCAGTATTTT

V: TRBV12-3/TRBV12-4
size: NA
length: 13
D: NA
J: TRBJ1-1
CDR3: CASSPQPNTEAFF
DNA: TGTGCCAGCAGTCCACAGCCGAACACTGAAGCTTTCTTT

V: TRBV29-1
size: NA
length: 13
D: TRBD2
J: TRBJ2-7
CDR3: CSVGTSGNYEQYF
DNA: TGCAGCGTTGGGACTAGCGGAAACTACGAGCAGTACTTC

V: TRBV27
size: NA
length: 15
D: TRBD2
J: TRBJ2-5
CDR3: CASSSGTSGVVTQYF
DNA: TGTGCCAGCAGTTCTGGGACTAGCGGGGTCGTGACCCAGTACTTC